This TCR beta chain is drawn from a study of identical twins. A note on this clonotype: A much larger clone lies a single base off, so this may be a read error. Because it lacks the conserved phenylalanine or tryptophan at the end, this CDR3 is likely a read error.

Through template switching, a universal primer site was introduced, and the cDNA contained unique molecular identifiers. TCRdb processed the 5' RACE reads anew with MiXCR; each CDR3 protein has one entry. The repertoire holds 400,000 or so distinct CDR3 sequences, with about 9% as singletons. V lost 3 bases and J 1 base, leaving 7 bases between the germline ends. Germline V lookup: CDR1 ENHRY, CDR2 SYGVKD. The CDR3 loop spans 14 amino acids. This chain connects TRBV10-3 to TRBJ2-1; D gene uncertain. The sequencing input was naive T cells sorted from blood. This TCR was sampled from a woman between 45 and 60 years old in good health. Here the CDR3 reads CAISEQPSYNEQFY. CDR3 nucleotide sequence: TGTGCCATCAGTGAACAGCCTTCCTACAATGAGCAGTTCTAC.